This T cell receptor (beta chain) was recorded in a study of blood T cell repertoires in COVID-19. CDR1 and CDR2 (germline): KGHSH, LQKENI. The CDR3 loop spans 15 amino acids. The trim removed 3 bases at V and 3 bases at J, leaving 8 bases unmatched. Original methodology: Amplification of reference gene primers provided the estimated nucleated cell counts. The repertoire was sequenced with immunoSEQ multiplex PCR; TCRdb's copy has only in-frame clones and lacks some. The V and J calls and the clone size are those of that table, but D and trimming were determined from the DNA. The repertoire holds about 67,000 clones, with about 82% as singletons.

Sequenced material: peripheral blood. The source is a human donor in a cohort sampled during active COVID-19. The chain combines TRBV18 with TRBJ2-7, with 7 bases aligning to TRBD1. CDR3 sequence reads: CASSPSPGQIYEQYF. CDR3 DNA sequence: TGTGCCAGCTCACCCTCACCGGGACAGATCTACGAGCAGTACTTC.